This T cell receptor beta chain was identified during a study of T cell repertoires in aging, cancer and after chemotherapy. At the level of the study: Paired samples before and after chemotherapy came from glioblastoma patients receiving temozolomide-based therapy. About 9 million TCR reads were in the whole dataset.

This CDR3 has 16 residues. The J segment lost 1 base and the V segment lost 7 bases, leaving 6 bases of the junction unmatched. Germline CDR1 and CDR2: MNHNS and SASEGT. The template was genomic DNA from peripheral blood, not RNA. A mixed TRB-A/B primer pool amplified rearranged TRB by multiplex touch-down PCR. Each CDR3 protein is one row after TCRdb ran MiXCR on the multiplex PCR reads. The table includes thousands of distinct CDR3 sequences, around a fifth detected once. This clonotype was recorded a few times. Its antigen is not known. Findings and caveats of the study: Age-matched healthy donors had significantly more diverse, less clonal blood TCR repertoires than untreated cancer patients.

Material: blood. This sequence joins TRBV6-1 and TRBJ2-2, with 10 bases identical to TRBD2. The origin of this receptor is a human donor with a solid tumor. CDR3 loop: CASILLAGENTGELFF. The CDR3 DNA reads TGTGCCAGCATCCTGCTAGCGGGAGAGAACACCGGGGAGCTGTTTTTT.